The clone carrying this T cell receptor (beta chain) was picked up one time. Those who participated ranged in age from about 18 to 89 years and resided in roughly 26 US areas. Which cohort a participant joined came from the clinical history participants gave. The sample originates from a study of blood T cell repertoires in COVID-19. Study-wide context: Donors in the United States, Italy and Spain gave samples during acute or convalescent COVID-19.

Authors' analysis steps: Reference gene primers were amplified, and this amplification served to estimate nucleated cell counts. TCRdb's table, derived via immunoSEQ multiplex PCR, lists solely in-frame clones and lacks some. The V and J calls and clone size were taken over from that table, and D and trimming were inferred from the DNA. Of around 250,000 clones in the sample, roughly 80% were seen once. The receptor's source is a man under 40 with acute COVID-19. The specimen sequenced was PBMCs or T cells enriched from blood (not recorded which).

The chain's CDR3 is CASSQDDGRGLWGYTF. In DNA form, the CDR3 reads TGCGCCAGCAGCCAAGATGACGGCAGGGGGCTTTGGGGCTACACCTTC. J is TRBJ1-2 and V is TRBV4-3, with 8 bases aligning to TRBD1. From germline, CDR1 is LGHNA and CDR2 YSLEER. This CDR3 is 16 amino acids long. Trimming removed 0 bases from V and 8 bases from J; junction bases left unmatched: 11.